The clone carrying this T cell receptor (beta chain) was counted between two and nine times. Its specificity is unknown. The PCR had 60 Vbeta and 13 Jbeta primers. TCRdb's table, derived via immunoSEQ multiplex PCR, lists solely in-frame clones and lacks some. The repertoire holds some 190,000 clones, with over 70% as singletons. The sample comes from a study of cytomegalovirus exposure and HLA in healthy donors. Findings and caveats of the study: Accurate prediction of most subjects' HLA-A and HLA-B alleles from TCR beta sequences was reported.

This receptor was identified in a young man in good health and CMV-seronegative. Sequencing was carried out using PBMCs.

CDR3 sequence: CASSTGTSGRGQTQYF. Here the CDR3 DNA reads TGTGCCAGCAGCACAGGGACTAGCGGGAGGGGGCAGACCCAGTACTTC. The chain employs TRBV9 and TRBJ2-5, with 16 bases matching TRBD2. The CDR3 runs 16 residues. The germline CDR1 and CDR2 sequences are SGDLS and YYNGEE. J lost 6 bases, V lost 4 bases, and 6 bases had no gene match.